This TCR beta chain was sequenced in a study of blood T cells in healthy people across ages (dated by TCRdb to between 2014 and 2017). The study in broad terms: Template switching captured roughly one uniquely barcoded TCR beta cDNA molecule per two T cells in model experiments. Age-related changes in TCR beta repertoire diversity were measured in the study by deep sequencing normalized with unique cDNA molecular identifiers. The donors were split into four age groups: young (average around 15 years), middle-aged (39), aged (62) and long-lived (roughly 80). To avoid experimental bias, donors of different ages were distributed randomly across sequencing lanes. For two donors (one aged 18 to 30 and one aged 80 or older), the study analyzed two additional independent replicas of 1 million unique cDNA reads from the same blood draw.

Points the paper makes about the study in general: Estimates of total diversity based on one million sequenced T cells were regarded as lower bounds and as underestimates. Bulk unsorted PBMC profiling prevented conclusive comparison of naive and antigen-experienced compartments. As age increased, observed TCR beta diversity per million T cells dropped in a roughly linear way, and a significant reduction was already evident by age 40. Compared with the aged group, the long-lived group had more naive CD4+ T cells, fewer expanded clones and increased TCR diversity, suggesting age selection. Because the CMV infection status of the donors was unknown, age-related changes in expanded clonotypes may potentially have been confounded. There was a strong correlation between observed TCR beta diversity and the percentage of naive T cells measured by flow cytometry.

The method behind the library was 5' RACE. Sequencing was carried out with an Illumina HiSeq 2500. A second PCR of about 7 to 12 cycles was run with a J-beta primer mix and a sample-barcoded 5' primer. Each TCR beta cDNA molecule received a unique molecular identifier from a template-switch 5' adaptor carrying 12 random nucleotides. At least 3 million CDR3-containing paired-end reads were obtained from each sample. First-strand cDNA synthesis was performed from all RNA using the Mint cDNA synthesis kit, with priming by a TRBC-specific oligonucleotide. All cDNA was treated with uracil-DNA glycosylase and then went through a first 18-cycle PCR with the universal primers M1SS and BC2_uni_R. The original methods were these. For normalization, 1 million high-quality reads were randomly selected from each sample, with every read carrying a distinct molecular identifier. Instead of being binned into consensus sequences, reads with shared molecular identifiers were discarded. MiTCR, run with a Q25 quality threshold and the strictest error-elimination algorithm, handled CDR3 identification, clonotype clustering and error correction. A nonparametric unseen species model with Euler transformation was used to estimate lower-bound total TCR beta diversity. TCRdb cleaned the public reads at Q25 with fastp, built clones with MiXCR and kept in-frame beta chains. Rows with a matching CDR3 protein are joined into one entry that keeps the most common DNA and genes. TCRdb's processing, not the authors' own work, is the source of the V and J calls. This sample holds about a million distinct CDR3 sequences; roughly two fifths were observed only once. Around 12% of the sample lies in the top ten.

The 40 or so donors, aged roughly 6 to 95 years, were systemically healthy Caucasian individuals from Russia. Approximately 10 milliliters of peripheral blood were collected from each donor into EDTA-treated Vacutainer tubes. Ficoll-Paque density-gradient centrifugation was used to isolate PBMCs, with at least 7 million per sample. Total RNA, at least 5.5 micrograms per sample, was extracted from PBMCs with Trizol reagent. For every donor, flow cytometry on a PBMC aliquot measured the percentage of naive CD45RAhigh/CD27high T cells. The V end loses 4 bases and the J end loses 7 bases, and a stretch of 16 bases separates them. The CDR3 runs 14 amino acids, cysteine and phenylalanine included. The only DNA kept is the CDR3, 42 bases in frame from the first base. CDR1 is given as ENHRY and CDR2 as SYGVKD, both from the germline V gene. As concerns this clonotype: Its recognized antigen is unknown. It has no much larger one-base neighbor in the sample; base qualities were not kept.

The sequence joins TRBV10-3 to TRBJ1-2; no D gene call is confident. The sample was blood. The source of this sequence is a man younger than 35 in good health. The CDR3 reads as follows: CAISAGGPMGGYTF. At the DNA level, the sequence is TGTGCCATCAGTGCCGGCGGCCCTATGGGTGGCTACACCTTC.